A selection of T cell receptor beta chains follows, all from one sample in a study of blood T cell repertoires in COVID-19. Measured with immunoSEQ multiplex PCR; TCRdb has only the in-frame clones, and not every one. The sample has under 350,000 clones, under 90% seen once; the top ten hold roughly 10%. The source material was peripheral blood. These TCRs come from a woman aged 45 to 65 who had recovered from COVID-19. The CDR3 runs from the conserved cysteine through the conserved F or W. Fields, in order: clone size, D gene, V gene, J gene, CDR3 protein, CDR3 DNA. The D gene is left open where the match is weak. Rows may omit the clone size; those that give it use once, few, many or a size class.

>NA|TRBD1|TRBV5-1|TRBJ1-4
CASSLQGEKLFF
TGCGCCAGCAGCTTACAGGGGGAAAAACTGTTTTTT
>NA|NA|TRBV4-2|TRBJ2-7
CASSQERQNYEQYF
TGTGCCAGCAGCCAAGAGCGGCAGAACTACGAGCAGTACTTC
>NA|NA|TRBV25-1|TRBJ1-1
CASSDPDTEAFF
TGTGCCAGCAGTGACCCAGACACTGAAGCTTTCTTT
>NA|TRBD2|TRBV9|TRBJ2-3
CASSAIAGALKTDTQYF
TGTGCCAGCAGCGCTATAGCGGGGGCCCTTAAAACAGATACGCAGTATTTT
>once|TRBD1|TRBV28|TRBJ2-7
CASSLAITGDYEQYF
TGTGCCAGCAGTTTAGCGATAACAGGGGACTACGAGCAGTACTTC
>NA|TRBD1|TRBV3-1/TRBV3-2|TRBJ2-7
CASSPAGQGAIYEQYF
TGTGCCAGCAGCCCCGCCGGACAGGGGGCCATCTACGAGCAGTACTTC
>NA|TRBD1|TRBV6-1|TRBJ1-2
CASSEVWDSDYGYTF
TGTGCCAGCAGTGAGGTATGGGACAGCGACTATGGCTACACCTTC
>NA|TRBD1|TRBV28|TRBJ2-5
CASSPGTGSQETQYF
TGTGCCAGCAGTCCTGGGACAGGGAGCCAAGAGACCCAGTACTTC
>few|TRBD1|TRBV19|TRBJ1-2
CASSVTGTGPFYGYTF
TGTGCCAGTAGTGTCACCGGGACAGGCCCCTTCTATGGCTACACCTTC
>NA|TRBD1|TRBV4-3|TRBJ1-2
CASSQDSGQSYGYTF
TGCGCCAGCAGCCAAGACTCGGGACAGAGCTATGGCTACACCTTC
>NA|NA|TRBV28|TRBJ1-5
CASSSGVGDRTFLNQPQHF
TGTGCCAGCAGTTCCGGGGTCGGAGACAGGACATTCCTCAATCAGCCCCAGCATTTT
>NA|NA|TRBV25-1|TRBJ2-7
CASSTTMRSYEQYF
TGTGCCAGCAGTACCACAATGCGGTCCTACGAGCAGTACTTC
>NA|TRBD1|TRBV7-3|TRBJ2-3
CASSPGGKTDTQYF
TGTGCCAGCAGCCCAGGGGGTAAAACAGATACGCAGTATTTT
>NA|NA|TRBV6-6|TRBJ1-1
CASTPPGRDTEAFF
TGTGCCAGCACCCCTCCGGGAAGGGACACTGAAGCTTTCTTT
>NA|TRBD2|TRBV11-3|TRBJ2-7
CASSPGLAGGYEQYF
TGTGCCAGCAGTCCCGGACTAGCGGGAGGTTACGAGCAGTACTTC
>NA|TRBD1|TRBV6-6|TRBJ1-2
CASSLDRVDGYTF
TGTGCCAGCAGCCTGGACAGGGTGGATGGCTACACCTTC
>NA|NA|TRBV7-2|TRBJ1-3
CASSLAPSVSGNTIYF
TGTGCCAGCAGCTTAGCCCCCAGCGTATCTGGAAACACCATATATTTT
>NA|TRBD2|TRBV27|TRBJ2-3
CASSTTSPWSGDTQYF
TGTGCCAGCAGCACGACTAGCCCTTGGAGTGGAGATACGCAGTATTTT
>NA|NA|TRBV18|TRBJ2-7
CASSRDRDEQYF
TGTGCCAGCTCACGAGACAGAGACGAGCAGTACTTC
>NA|NA|TRBV9|TRBJ1-2
CASSVGQGLDYGYTF
TGTGCCAGCAGCGTAGGGCAGGGGTTGGACTATGGCTACACCTTC
>once|NA|TRBV3-1/TRBV3-2|TRBJ2-7
CASSQDGGRYEQYF
TGTGCCAGCAGCCAAGACGGGGGACGCTACGAGCAGTACTTC
>once|NA|TRBV18|TRBJ2-2
CASSPPSVPTGELFF
TGTGCCAGCTCACCACCGTCAGTTCCCACCGGGGAGCTGTTTTTT
>NA|NA|TRBV4-1|TRBJ1-1
CASSGRVQGGTEAFF
TGCGCCAGCAGCGGAAGGGTCCAGGGTGGCACTGAAGCTTTCTTT
>NA|NA|TRBV24-1|TRBJ1-5
CATSARAGQPQHF
TGTGCCACCAGTGCGAGGGCAGGTCAGCCCCAGCATTTT
>NA|NA|TRBV3-1/TRBV3-2|TRBJ2-2
CASSPRLARWELFF
TGTGCCAGCTCCCCCCGGCTAGCCCGGTGGGAGCTGTTTTTT
>NA|TRBD2|TRBV30|TRBJ2-1
CAWSVALIGGAWNEQFF
TGTGCCTGGAGTGTAGCCCTCATCGGGGGGGCGTGGAATGAGCAGTTCTTC
>NA|TRBD2|TRBV3-1/TRBV3-2|TRBJ2-1
CASSQKAGGQNNEQFF
TGTGCCAGCAGCCAAAAAGCGGGAGGGCAAAACAATGAGCAGTTCTTC
>few|TRBD2|TRBV27|TRBJ2-1
CASRSSGAYNEQFF
TGTGCCAGCAGATCGAGCGGGGCCTACAATGAGCAGTTCTTC
>NA|NA|TRBV19|TRBJ2-3
CASSTTSTDTQYF
TGTGCCAGTAGTACAACTAGCACAGATACGCAGTATTTT
>NA|NA|TRBV28|TRBJ2-7
CASSFSGTTYEQYF
TGTGCCAGCAGTTTCAGCGGGACAACCTACGAGCAGTACTTC
>NA|TRBD2|TRBV27|TRBJ2-7
CASSSLSGGANYEQYF
TGTGCCAGCAGTTCCCTAAGCGGGGGGGCCAATTACGAGCAGTACTTC
>NA|TRBD1|TRBV19|TRBJ1-6
CASRREDRGYSPLHF
TGTGCCAGTAGAAGAGAGGACAGGGGTTATTCACCCCTCCACTTT
>NA|TRBD1|TRBV28|TRBJ2-7
CASRSPGQGNLEQYF
TGTGCCAGCAGGTCGCCGGGACAGGGGAACCTCGAGCAGTACTTC
>NA|NA|TRBV19|TRBJ1-5
CASSSFSSLEGPQHF
TGTGCCAGTAGTAGTTTCAGCTCGTTGGAGGGACCCCAGCATTTT
>NA|NA|TRBV30|TRBJ1-5
CAWSDENQPQHF
TGTGCCTGGAGCGATGAGAATCAGCCCCAGCATTTT
>NA|TRBD1|TRBV6-2/TRBV6-3|TRBJ1-1
CASSFGQGKTEAFF
TGTGCCAGCAGTTTCGGACAGGGGAAGACTGAAGCTTTCTTT
>NA|NA|TRBV24-1|TRBJ1-2
CATSEPGSLKGYTF
TGTGCCACCAGTGAACCCGGGAGCCTCAAGGGCTACACCTTC